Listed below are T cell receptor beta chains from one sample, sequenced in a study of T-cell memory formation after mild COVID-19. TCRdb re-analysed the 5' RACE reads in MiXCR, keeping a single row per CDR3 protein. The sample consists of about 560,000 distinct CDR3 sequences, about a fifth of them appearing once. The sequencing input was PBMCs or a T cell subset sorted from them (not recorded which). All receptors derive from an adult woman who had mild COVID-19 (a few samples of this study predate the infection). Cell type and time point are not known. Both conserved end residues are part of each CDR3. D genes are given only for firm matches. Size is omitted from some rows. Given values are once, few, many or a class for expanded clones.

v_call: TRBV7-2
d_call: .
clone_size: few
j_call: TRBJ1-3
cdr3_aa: CASSLALGLTSSGNTIYF
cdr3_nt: TGTGCCAGCAGCTTAGCGCTCGGGCTTACGAGCTCTGGAAACACCATATATTTT

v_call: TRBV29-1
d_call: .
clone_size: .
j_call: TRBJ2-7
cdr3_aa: CSVEEGDYEQYF
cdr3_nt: TGCAGCGTTGAAGAGGGGGACTACGAGCAGTACTTC

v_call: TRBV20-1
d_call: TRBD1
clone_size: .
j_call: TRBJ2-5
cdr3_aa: CSASRQGALMDQYF
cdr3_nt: TGCAGTGCTTCCCGACAGGGGGCTTTGATGGACCAGTACTTC

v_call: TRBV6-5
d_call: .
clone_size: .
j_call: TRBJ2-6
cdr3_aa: CASSLLTASDSGANVLTF
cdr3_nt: TGTGCCAGCAGCCTCCTGACAGCTTCAGACTCTGGGGCCAACGTCCTGACTTTC

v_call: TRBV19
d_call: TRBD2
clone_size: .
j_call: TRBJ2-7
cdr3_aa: CASSSVASGRPYEQYF
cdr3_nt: TGTGCCAGTAGTAGCGTGGCTAGCGGGCGCCCCTACGAGCAGTACTTC

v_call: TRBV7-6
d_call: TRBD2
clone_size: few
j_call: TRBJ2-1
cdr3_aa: CASSLAGGAPSSGGPGEQFF
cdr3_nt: TGTGCCAGCAGCTTAGCGGGGGGCGCGCCTTCTAGCGGGGGTCCCGGTGAGCAGTTCTTC

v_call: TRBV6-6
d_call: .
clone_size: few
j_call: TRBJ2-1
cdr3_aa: CASSGGTPSNEQFF
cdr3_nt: TGTGCCAGCAGTGGGGGGACCCCGTCCAATGAGCAGTTCTTC

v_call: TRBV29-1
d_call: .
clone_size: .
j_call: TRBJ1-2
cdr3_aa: CSVLGAATNYGYTF
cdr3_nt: TGCAGCGTCCTGGGTGCAGCCACTAACTATGGCTACACCTTC

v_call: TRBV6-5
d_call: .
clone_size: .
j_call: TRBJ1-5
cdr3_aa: CASSPGLTSNQPQHF
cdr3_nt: TGTGCCAGCAGTCCGGGACTTACTAGCAATCAGCCCCAGCATTTT

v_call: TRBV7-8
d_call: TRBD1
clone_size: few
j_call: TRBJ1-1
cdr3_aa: CASSYLDRGPEAFF
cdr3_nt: TGTGCCAGCAGCTATCTCGACAGGGGGCCTGAAGCTTTCTTT

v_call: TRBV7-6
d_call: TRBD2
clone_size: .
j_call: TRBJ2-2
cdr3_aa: CASSLVNPGLGSGELFF
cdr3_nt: TGTGCCAGCAGCTTAGTTAACCCGGGACTAGGATCCGGGGAGCTGTTTTTT

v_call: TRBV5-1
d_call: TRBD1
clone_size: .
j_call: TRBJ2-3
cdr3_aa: CASSDRTGGRQTTDTQYF
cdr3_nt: TGCGCCAGCAGCGACCGGACAGGGGGACGTCAGACGACAGATACGCAGTATTTT

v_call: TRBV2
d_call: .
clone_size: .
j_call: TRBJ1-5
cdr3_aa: CASTRENSNQPQHF
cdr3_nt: TGTGCCAGCACTAGAGAGAATAGCAATCAGCCCCAGCATTTT

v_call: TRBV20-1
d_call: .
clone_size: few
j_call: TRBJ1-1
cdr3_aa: CSAMTGENTEAFF
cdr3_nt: TGCAGTGCTATGACAGGAGAGAACACTGAAGCTTTCTTT

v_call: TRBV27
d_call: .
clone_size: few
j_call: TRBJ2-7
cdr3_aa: CASSEGRGPAYEQYF
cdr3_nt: TGTGCCAGCAGTGAGGGACGAGGTCCTGCCTACGAGCAGTACTTC

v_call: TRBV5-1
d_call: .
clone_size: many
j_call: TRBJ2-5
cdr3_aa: CASSLVFGETGETQYF
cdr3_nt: TGCGCCAGCAGCTTGGTTTTTGGGGAAACGGGAGAGACCCAGTACTTC

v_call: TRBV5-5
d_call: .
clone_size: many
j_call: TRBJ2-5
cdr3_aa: CASSFGRPLETQYF
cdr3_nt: TGTGCCAGCAGCTTCGGTAGGCCCTTGGAGACCCAGTACTTC

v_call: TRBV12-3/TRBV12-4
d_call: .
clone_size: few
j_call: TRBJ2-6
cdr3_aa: CASRPYSGANVLTF
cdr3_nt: TGTGCCAGCAGACCCTACTCTGGGGCCAACGTCCTGACTTTC

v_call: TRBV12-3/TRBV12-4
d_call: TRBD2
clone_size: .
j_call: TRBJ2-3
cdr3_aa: CASSLMGLAGRTDTQYF
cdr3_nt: TGTGCCAGCAGTTTAATGGGACTAGCGGGGAGGACAGATACGCAGTATTTT

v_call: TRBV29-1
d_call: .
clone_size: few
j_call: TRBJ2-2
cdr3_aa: CSVSRGDTGELFF
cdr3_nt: TGCAGCGTTTCTAGGGGGGACACCGGGGAGCTGTTTTTT

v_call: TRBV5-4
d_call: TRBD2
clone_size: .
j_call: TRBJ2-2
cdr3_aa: CASRRDVAGMNTGELFF
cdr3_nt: TGTGCCAGCAGGAGGGACGTAGCGGGGATGAACACCGGGGAGCTGTTTTTT

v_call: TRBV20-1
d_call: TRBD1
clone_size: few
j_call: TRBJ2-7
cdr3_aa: CSASTTGGREQYF
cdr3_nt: TGCAGTGCCTCGACAACAGGGGGACGCGAGCAGTACTTC

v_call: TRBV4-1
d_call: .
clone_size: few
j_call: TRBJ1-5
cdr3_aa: CASSQLRVGNQPQHF
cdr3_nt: TGCGCCAGCAGCCAACTGAGGGTCGGTAATCAGCCCCAGCATTTT

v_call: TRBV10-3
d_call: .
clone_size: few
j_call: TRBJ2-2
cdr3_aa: CAIRSTAPGELFF
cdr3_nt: TGTGCCATCAGATCGACTGCCCCCGGGGAGCTGTTTTTT

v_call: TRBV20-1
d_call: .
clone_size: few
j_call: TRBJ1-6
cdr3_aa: CSARDNRNSPLHF
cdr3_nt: TGCAGTGCAAGGGACAACAGGAATTCACCCCTCCACTTT

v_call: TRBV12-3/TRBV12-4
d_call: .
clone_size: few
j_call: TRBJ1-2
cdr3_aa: CASSLGHRNYGYTF
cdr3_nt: TGTGCCAGCAGTTTGGGACACCGTAACTATGGCTACACCTTC

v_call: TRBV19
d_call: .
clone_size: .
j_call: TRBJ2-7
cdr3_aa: CASSVSRQAYEQYF
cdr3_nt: TGTGCCAGTAGTGTTTCTCGACAGGCCTACGAGCAGTACTTC